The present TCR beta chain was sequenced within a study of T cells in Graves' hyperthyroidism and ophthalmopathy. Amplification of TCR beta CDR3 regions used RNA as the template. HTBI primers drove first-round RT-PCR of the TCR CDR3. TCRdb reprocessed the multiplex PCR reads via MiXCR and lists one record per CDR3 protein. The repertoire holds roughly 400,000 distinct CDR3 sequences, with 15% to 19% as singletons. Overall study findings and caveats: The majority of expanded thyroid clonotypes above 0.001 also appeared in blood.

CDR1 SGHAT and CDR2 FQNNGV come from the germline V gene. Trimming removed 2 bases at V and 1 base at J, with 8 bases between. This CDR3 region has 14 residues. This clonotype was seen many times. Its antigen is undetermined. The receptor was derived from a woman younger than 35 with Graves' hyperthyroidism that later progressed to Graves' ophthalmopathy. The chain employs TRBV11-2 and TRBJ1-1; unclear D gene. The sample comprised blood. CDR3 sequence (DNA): TGTGCCAGCAGCTTAAAGGGTTCGAACACTGAAGCTTTCTTT. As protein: CASSLKGSNTEAFF.